The following is a T cell receptor (beta chain) sequence with its context. The sample is drawn from a study of blood T cell repertoires in COVID-19. Study information: Sites in the United States, Italy and Spain provided acute and convalescent COVID-19 samples. Sources were T cells, B-cell-depleted T cells, or PBMCs; the material itself was cDNA or gDNA.

Per the study methods: Nucleated cell counts were estimated from reference gene primer amplification. Here immunoSEQ multiplex PCR was the method, and the copy in TCRdb shows in-frame clones only, minus some. That table supplies the V and J calls and clone size; D and trimming were determined from the DNA. The table shows 230,000 or so clones, with around 85% occurring only once. V lost 1 base and J 6 bases, leaving 3 bases between the germline ends. The germline gives CDR1 LGHDT, CDR2 YNNKEL (reference sequence). The CDR3 loop spans 11 amino acids. V gene TRBV3-1 (or the pseudogene TRBV3-2) combines with J gene TRBJ1-1, with D hard to call. This clonotype was obtained from a human donor in a cohort sampled during active COVID-19. Sequencing input: peripheral blood. The DNA for the CDR3 is TGTGCCAGCAGCCAAGCATCTGAAGCTTTCTTT. Protein: CASSQASEAFF.